This TCR beta chain was profiled in a study of cytomegalovirus exposure and HLA in healthy donors. Points from the study as a whole: Apparent HLA restriction characterized most CMV-associated TCR beta chains in a later analysis. Equally common other TCR beta chains were less clonally expanded than HLA-associated ones, a later analysis found. Across HLA loci, a later analysis found differing TCR association rates, with DRB1 most and HLA-C fewest.

The PCR had 60 Vbeta and 13 Jbeta primers. Method: immunoSEQ multiplex PCR; TCRdb's copy keeps in-frame clones and lacks some. The sample contains about 160,000 clones, approximately 72% of which appear only once. CDR3 length: 14 residues. Trimming pared 3 bases from V and 1 base from J, leaving 11 bases between. CDR1 is SGDLS, CDR2 YYNGEE, per germline. There were likely unrecorded immune exposures, though donors were nominally healthy when sampled. On this clone itself: The target antigen is unknown.

The V gene is TRBV9, the J gene TRBJ2-7; no reliable D call. The source is a female donor in good health and CMV-seronegative. The specimen was PBMCs. The CDR3 here is CASSDRVASYEQYF. CDR3 bases: TGTGCCAGCAGCGATCGGGTCGCTTCCTACGAGCAGTACTTC. Supplemented by reference TRBV9 and TRBJ2-7, the full variable domain reads DSGVTQTPKHLITATGQRVTLRCSPRSGDLSVYWYQQSLDQGLQFLIQYYNGEERAKGNILERFSAQQFPDLHSELNLSSLELGDSALYFCASSDRVASYEQYFGPGTRLTVT.